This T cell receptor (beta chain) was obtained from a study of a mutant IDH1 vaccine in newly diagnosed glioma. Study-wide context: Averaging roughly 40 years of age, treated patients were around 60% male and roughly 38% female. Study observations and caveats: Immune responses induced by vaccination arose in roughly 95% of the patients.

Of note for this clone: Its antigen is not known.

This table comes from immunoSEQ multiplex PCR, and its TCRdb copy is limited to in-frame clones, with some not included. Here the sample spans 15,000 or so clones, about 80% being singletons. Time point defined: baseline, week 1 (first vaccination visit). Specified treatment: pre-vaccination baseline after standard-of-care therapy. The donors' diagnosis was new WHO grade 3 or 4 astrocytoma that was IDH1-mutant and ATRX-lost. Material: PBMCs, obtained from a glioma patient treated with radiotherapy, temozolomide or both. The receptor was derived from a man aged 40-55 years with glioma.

This chain's CDR3 is CASSGTSGYNEQFF. CDR3 nucleotide sequence: TGTGCCTCTTCAGGGACTAGCGGGTACAATGAGCAGTTCTTC. The chain couples TRBV30 to TRBJ2-1; 12 nucleotides align to TRBD2. Germline-derived CDR1 and CDR2 are GTSNPN and SVGIG (reference sequence). The V and J ends lost 7 bases and 4 bases, in that order; junction bases with no gene match: 5. The CDR3 consists of 14 residues.